This T cell receptor beta chain was identified in a study of blood T cell repertoires in COVID-19. This CDR3 is 13 amino acids long. V shed 8 bases and J shed 5 bases, with 16 bases lying between them. Germline V lookup: CDR1 MDHEN, CDR2 SYDVKM. The data were produced by immunoSEQ multiplex PCR, yet TCRdb's version contains in-frame clones alone and is incomplete. Here the sample spans some 250,000 clones, approximately 82% being singletons. The TCR originated in a man aged 35 to 55 who had recovered from COVID-19. This chain joins TRBV28 and TRBJ2-7; possibly TRBD1 for D (6 bases). The sequenced material came from PBMCs or T cells enriched from blood (not recorded which). The CDR3 loop reads CASDGTPYHEQYF. DNA of the CDR3: TGTGCCAGCGACGGGACACCTTACCACGAGCAGTACTTC.